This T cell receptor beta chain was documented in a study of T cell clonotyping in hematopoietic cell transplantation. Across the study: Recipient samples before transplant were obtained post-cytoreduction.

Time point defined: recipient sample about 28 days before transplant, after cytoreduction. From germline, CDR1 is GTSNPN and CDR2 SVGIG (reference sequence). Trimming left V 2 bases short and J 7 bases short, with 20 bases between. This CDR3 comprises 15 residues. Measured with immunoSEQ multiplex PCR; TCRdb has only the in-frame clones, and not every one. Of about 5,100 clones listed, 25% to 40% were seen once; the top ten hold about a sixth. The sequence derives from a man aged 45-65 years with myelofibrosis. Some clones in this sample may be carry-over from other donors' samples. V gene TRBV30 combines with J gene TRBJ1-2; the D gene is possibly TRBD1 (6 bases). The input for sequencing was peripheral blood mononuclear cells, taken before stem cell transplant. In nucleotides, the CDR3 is TGTGCCTGGAGTCTCCCCCCACAGGGAGGGTTTGGCTACACCTTC. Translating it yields CAWSLPPQGGFGYTF.